The rows below give T cell receptor beta chains drawn from one sample of a study of shared clonotypes between healthy human individuals. Some clones are missing from TCRdb's copy, which holds only in-frame ones; the method was immunoSEQ multiplex PCR. The table lists 2 million to 2.5 million clones, approximately 96% of them singletons, with 0.13% in the top ten. Specimen: naive CD4+ T cells sorted from blood. These receptors came from a man aged 18 to 29 in good health. CDR3s include the opening cysteine and the closing phenylalanine or tryptophan. Each record gives: clone size, V gene, J gene, D gene, CDR3 protein, CDR3 DNA. The D gene is left open where the match is weak. The size entry is marked missing in some rows and otherwise reads once, few, many or a size class.

clone_size: NA
v_call: TRBV5-1
j_call: TRBJ2-7
d_call: TRBD1
cdr3_aa: CASSLGWMTGTGVHEQYF
cdr3_nt: TGCGCCAGCAGCTTGGGTTGGATGACCGGGACAGGGGTCCACGAGCAGTACTTC

clone_size: NA
v_call: TRBV7-2
j_call: TRBJ1-6
d_call: NA
cdr3_aa: CASSLGIETLHF
cdr3_nt: TGTGCCAGCAGCTTAGGGATCGAAACCCTCCACTTT

clone_size: once
v_call: TRBV6-5
j_call: TRBJ2-5
d_call: TRBD2
cdr3_aa: CASSYSSGRGQETQYF
cdr3_nt: TGTGCCAGCAGTTACTCGAGCGGGAGAGGGCAAGAGACCCAGTACTTC

clone_size: NA
v_call: TRBV2
j_call: TRBJ2-7
d_call: NA
cdr3_aa: CASSASGAYEQYF
cdr3_nt: TGTGCCAGCAGTGCGTCGGGTGCCTACGAGCAGTACTTC

clone_size: NA
v_call: TRBV19
j_call: TRBJ2-7
d_call: TRBD1
cdr3_aa: CASSIRLGTVIYEQYF
cdr3_nt: TGTGCCAGTAGTATTAGGCTCGGGACAGTTATCTACGAGCAGTACTTC

clone_size: NA
v_call: TRBV10-1
j_call: TRBJ2-3
d_call: TRBD2
cdr3_aa: CASSLAGGNTDTQYF
cdr3_nt: TGCGCCAGCAGTCTAGCGGGAGGAAATACAGATACGCAGTATTTT

clone_size: NA
v_call: TRBV7-2
j_call: TRBJ1-5
d_call: TRBD1
cdr3_aa: CASSVPGQGNQPQHF
cdr3_nt: TGTGCCAGCAGCGTCCCGGGACAGGGGAATCAGCCCCAGCATTTT

clone_size: NA
v_call: TRBV15
j_call: TRBJ2-7
d_call: NA
cdr3_aa: CATAEAGFPISYEQYF
cdr3_nt: TGTGCCACCGCCGAGGCAGGTTTCCCTATCTCCTACGAGCAGTACTTC

clone_size: NA
v_call: TRBV19
j_call: TRBJ1-5
d_call: NA
cdr3_aa: CASSFKGRAQPQHF
cdr3_nt: TGTGCCAGTAGTTTCAAGGGGCGAGCTCAGCCCCAGCATTTT

clone_size: NA
v_call: TRBV2
j_call: TRBJ2-5
d_call: NA
cdr3_aa: CASSERGFSVGTQYF
cdr3_nt: TGTGCCAGCAGTGAAAGGGGGTTCTCAGTGGGGACCCAGTACTTC

clone_size: NA
v_call: TRBV27
j_call: TRBJ2-1
d_call: NA
cdr3_aa: CASSYRDPRGEQFF
cdr3_nt: TGTGCCAGCAGTTACCGGGACCCTCGGGGTGAGCAGTTCTTC

clone_size: NA
v_call: TRBV28
j_call: TRBJ1-2
d_call: NA
cdr3_aa: CASSPPGSGSSNYGYTF
cdr3_nt: TGTGCCAGCAGTCCCCCAGGGAGTGGGTCTTCTAACTATGGCTACACCTTC

clone_size: once
v_call: TRBV6-5
j_call: TRBJ1-1
d_call: TRBD1
cdr3_aa: CASSTYRGATEAFF
cdr3_nt: TGTGCCAGCAGTACCTACAGGGGCGCCACTGAAGCTTTCTTT

clone_size: NA
v_call: TRBV11-2
j_call: TRBJ2-2
d_call: NA
cdr3_aa: CASSLTAGTGELFF
cdr3_nt: TGTGCCAGCAGCTTAACTGCAGGCACCGGGGAGCTGTTTTTT

clone_size: NA
v_call: TRBV11-2
j_call: TRBJ2-7
d_call: NA
cdr3_aa: CASSLTGYEQYF
cdr3_nt: TGCGCCAGCAGCTTGACAGGATACGAGCAGTACTTC

clone_size: once
v_call: TRBV5-6
j_call: TRBJ1-6
d_call: NA
cdr3_aa: CASNVGGLNNSPLHF
cdr3_nt: TGTGCCAGCAACGTTGGGGGCCTTAATAATTCACCCCTCCACTTT

clone_size: NA
v_call: TRBV6-1
j_call: TRBJ2-3
d_call: NA
cdr3_aa: CASSESLPVADTQYF
cdr3_nt: TGTGCCAGCAGTGAATCTCTCCCCGTGGCAGATACGCAGTATTTT

clone_size: NA
v_call: TRBV6-1
j_call: TRBJ1-4
d_call: NA
cdr3_aa: CASSEAGRGIGEKLFF
cdr3_nt: TGTGCCAGCAGTGAAGCGGGTCGGGGGATTGGGGAAAAACTGTTTTTT

clone_size: NA
v_call: TRBV6-5
j_call: TRBJ1-3
d_call: TRBD1
cdr3_aa: CASSPGQAIGNTIYF
cdr3_nt: TGTGCCAGCAGCCCTGGACAGGCCATTGGAAACACCATATATTTT

clone_size: NA
v_call: TRBV19
j_call: TRBJ1-4
d_call: NA
cdr3_aa: CASSKELNEKLFF
cdr3_nt: TGTGCCAGTAGTAAAGAACTTAATGAAAAACTGTTTTTT

clone_size: NA
v_call: TRBV30
j_call: TRBJ2-1
d_call: NA
cdr3_aa: CAWSLLGTGEQFF
cdr3_nt: TGTGCCTGGAGCCTACTAGGAACGGGTGAGCAGTTCTTC

clone_size: NA
v_call: TRBV5-4
j_call: TRBJ2-1
d_call: NA
cdr3_aa: CASSLNGGAHEQFF
cdr3_nt: TGTGCCAGCAGCCTCAATGGGGGGGCACATGAGCAGTTCTTC

clone_size: NA
v_call: TRBV10-3
j_call: TRBJ2-3
d_call: NA
cdr3_aa: CAISESRAHTDTQYF
cdr3_nt: TGTGCCATCAGTGAGTCGCGGGCACACACAGATACGCAGTATTTT

clone_size: NA
v_call: TRBV7-2
j_call: TRBJ1-5
d_call: NA
cdr3_aa: CASSFPGGGNQPQHF
cdr3_nt: TGTGCCAGCAGCTTCCCCGGGGGTGGCAATCAGCCCCAGCATTTT

clone_size: few
v_call: TRBV28
j_call: TRBJ1-5
d_call: NA
cdr3_aa: CASNNQPQHF
cdr3_nt: TGTGCCAGCAACAATCAGCCCCAGCATTTT

clone_size: NA
v_call: TRBV10-1
j_call: TRBJ2-2
d_call: NA
cdr3_aa: CASSERGNTGELFF
cdr3_nt: TGCGCCAGCAGTGAGCGGGGGAACACCGGGGAGCTGTTTTTT

clone_size: NA
v_call: TRBV2
j_call: TRBJ2-7
d_call: NA
cdr3_aa: CASSREGGSYEQYF
cdr3_nt: TGTGCCAGCAGCCGTGAGGGCGGATCCTACGAGCAGTACTTC

clone_size: NA
v_call: TRBV6-5
j_call: TRBJ2-4
d_call: NA
cdr3_aa: CASSDRKNIQYF
cdr3_nt: TGTGCCAGCAGCGATAGGAAAAACATTCAGTACTTC

clone_size: NA
v_call: TRBV5-6
j_call: TRBJ1-3
d_call: NA
cdr3_aa: CASSLAPTGHSGNTIYF
cdr3_nt: TGTGCCAGCAGCTTGGCCCCCACAGGGCACTCTGGAAACACCATATATTTT

clone_size: NA
v_call: TRBV5-6
j_call: TRBJ2-1
d_call: NA
cdr3_aa: CASSLYNEQFF
cdr3_nt: TGTGCCAGCAGTTTATACAATGAGCAGTTCTTC